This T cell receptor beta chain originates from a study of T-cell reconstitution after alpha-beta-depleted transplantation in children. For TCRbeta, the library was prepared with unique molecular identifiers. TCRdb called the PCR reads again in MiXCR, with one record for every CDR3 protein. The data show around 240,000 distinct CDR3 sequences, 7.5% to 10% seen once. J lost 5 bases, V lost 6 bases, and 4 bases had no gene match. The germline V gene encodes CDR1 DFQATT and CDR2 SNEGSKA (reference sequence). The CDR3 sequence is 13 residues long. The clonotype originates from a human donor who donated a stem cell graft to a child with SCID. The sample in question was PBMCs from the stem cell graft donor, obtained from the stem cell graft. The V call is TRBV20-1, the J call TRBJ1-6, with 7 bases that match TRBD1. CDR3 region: CSADRDHNSPLHF. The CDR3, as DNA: TGCAGTGCAGACAGGGACCATAATTCACCCCTCCACTTT.